The 6 T cell receptor beta chains below all came from one sample that was sequenced in a study of T cell responses to AZD1222 COVID-19 vaccine. Method: immunoSEQ multiplex PCR; TCRdb's copy keeps in-frame clones and lacks some. Seen here are about 120,000 clones, 80% to 90% observed once, and the top ten hold 7% to 8.5%. The material was peripheral blood, obtained on day 0 of AZD1222 vaccination. Source of these receptors: an adult in good health.

The CDR3 nucleotides are TGTGCCAGCAGCGAACAGGGGGCGAAGAACATTCAGTACTTC. Amino acids: CASSEQGAKNIQYF. The V gene is TRBV2, the J gene TRBJ2-4; 9 bases map to TRBD1. Germline CDR1 and CDR2: SNHLY and FYNNEI. The J segment lost 7 bases and the V segment lost 6 bases, leaving 7 bases of the junction unmatched. There are 14 residues in the CDR3. Full variable domain (missing parts from reference TRBV2 and TRBJ2-4): EPEVTQTPSHQVTQMGQEVILRCVPISNHLYFYWYRQILGQKVEFLVSFYNNEISEKSEIFDDQFSVERPDGSNFTLKIRSTKLEDSAMYFCASSEQGAKNIQYFGAGTRLSVL.

The chain has TRBV5-4 and TRBJ2-1, with 7 nucleotides matching TRBD1. The CDR3 runs to 16 residues. Trimming took 4 bases from V and 1 from J; bases not matched to a gene: 8. Germline values: CDR1 SGHNT, CDR2 YYREEE (reference sequence). CDR3 loop: CASSVGQESSYNEQFF. The CDR3 DNA is TGTGCCAGCAGCGTAGGACAGGAGTCTTCCTACAATGAGCAGTTCTTC.

V is TRBV10-3 and J is TRBJ2-4, with a possible D match to TRBD2 (5 bases). The V gene lost 2 bases and the J gene lost 0 bases, with 8 bases spanning the gap. This CDR3 contains 15 residues. Germline CDR1 is ENHRY and CDR2 is SYGVKD. CDR3 loop: CAISEPGIAKNIQYF. The CDR3 DNA reads as TGTGCCATCAGTGAGCCGGGGATAGCCAAAAACATTCAGTACTTC.

The CDR3 region has the DNA TGTGCCAGCGGGACAGGGTCCACAGATACGCAGTATTTT. Amino acid sequence: CASGTGSTDTQYF. This chain links TRBV28 with TRBJ2-3, with 9 positions matching TRBD1. V lost 8 bases and J lost 2; bases outside the gene matches: 2. Germline CDR1 and CDR2: MDHEN and SYDVKM. The CDR3 runs 13 residues.

This clone was observed a single time. The chain is built from TRBV27 and TRBJ2-1; D uncertain. The CDR3 totals 11 residues. The germline gives CDR1 MNHEY, CDR2 SMNVEV (reference sequence). Trimming left V 2 bases short and J 8 bases short, with 4 bases between. CDR3: CASSLVDEQFF. The CDR3 DNA reads TGTGCCAGCAGTTTAGTGGATGAGCAGTTCTTC.

The CDR3 protein is CATSRDVGHDFYNEQFF. CDR3 DNA: TGTGCCACCAGCAGAGATGTCGGGCACGACTTCTACAATGAGCAGTTCTTC. The chain links TRBV15 to TRBJ2-1; D ambiguous. The CDR3 sequence is 17 residues long. V was clipped by 0 bases and J by 3 bases, with 15 bases between them. Germline CDR1 and CDR2: LNHNV and YYDKDF (reference sequence).